The present entry profiles one TCR beta chain with its context. This specimen belongs to a study of blood T cell repertoires in COVID-19. Study details: T cells, B-cell-depleted T cells, or PBMCs provided the cDNA or gDNA that served as material.

Data came from immunoSEQ multiplex PCR; TCRdb stores just in-frame clones and leaves some out. Among more than 120,000 clones listed, approximately 86% were seen once. Germline values: CDR1 MNHEY, CDR2 SMNVEV (reference sequence). The ends were cut back, 4 bases at V and 2 bases at J, with 6 bases in the middle. The CDR3 is 12 residues long. This TCR was sampled from a woman aged 45-65 years with acute or convalescent COVID-19. The sequencing input was peripheral blood. This chain connects TRBV27 to TRBJ2-7; D not certain. The CDR3 protein is CASSSLPYEQYF. The CDR3 region has the DNA TGTGCCAGCAGTTCCCTTCCCTACGAGCAGTACTTC.